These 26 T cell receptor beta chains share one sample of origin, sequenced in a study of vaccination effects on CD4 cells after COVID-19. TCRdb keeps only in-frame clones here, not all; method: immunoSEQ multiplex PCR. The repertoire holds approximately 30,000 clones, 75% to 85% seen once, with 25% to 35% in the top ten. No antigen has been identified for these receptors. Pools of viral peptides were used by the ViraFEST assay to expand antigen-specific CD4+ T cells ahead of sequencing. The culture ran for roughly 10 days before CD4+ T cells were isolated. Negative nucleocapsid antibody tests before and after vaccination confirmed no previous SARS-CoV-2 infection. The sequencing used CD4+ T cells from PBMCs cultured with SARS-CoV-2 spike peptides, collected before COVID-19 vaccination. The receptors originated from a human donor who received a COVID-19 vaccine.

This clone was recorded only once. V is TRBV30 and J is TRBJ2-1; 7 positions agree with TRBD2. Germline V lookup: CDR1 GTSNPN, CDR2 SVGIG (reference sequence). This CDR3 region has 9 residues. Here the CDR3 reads CGVGGKQFF. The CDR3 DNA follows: TGTGGTGTGGGAGGGAAGCAGTTCTTC.

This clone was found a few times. This chain's CDR3 is CASSYLRSAPYSNQPQHF. The DNA for the CDR3 is TGTGCCAGCAGTTACCTCCGCAGCGCCCCTTATAGCAATCAGCCCCAGCATTTT. This chain uses TRBV6-2 or TRBV6-3 with TRBJ1-5; D uncertain. The CDR3 runs 18 residues. Germline V gives CDR1 MNHEY, CDR2 SVGEGT. V dropped 2 bases and J dropped 0 bases, with 17 bases sitting between them.

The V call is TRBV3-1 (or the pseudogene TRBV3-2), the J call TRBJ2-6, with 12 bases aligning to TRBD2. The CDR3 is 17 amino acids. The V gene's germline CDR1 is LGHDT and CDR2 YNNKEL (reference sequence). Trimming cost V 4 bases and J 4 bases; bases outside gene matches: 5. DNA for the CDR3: TGTGCCAGCAGCCCGACTAGCGGGGGTTGGGGGGCCAACGTCCTGACTTTC. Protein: CASSPTSGGWGANVLTF.

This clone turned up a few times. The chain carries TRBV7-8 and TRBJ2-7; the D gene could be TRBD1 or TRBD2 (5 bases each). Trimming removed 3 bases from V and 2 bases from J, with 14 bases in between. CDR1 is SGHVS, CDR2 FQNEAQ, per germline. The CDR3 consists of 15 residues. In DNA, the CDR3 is TGTGCCAGCAGCTTGGGACGGACCGATACCTACGAGCAGTACTTC. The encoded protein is CASSLGRTDTYEQYF.

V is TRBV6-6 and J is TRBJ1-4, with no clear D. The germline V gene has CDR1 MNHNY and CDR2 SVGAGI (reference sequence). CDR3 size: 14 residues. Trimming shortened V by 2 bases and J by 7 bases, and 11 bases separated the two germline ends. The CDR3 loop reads CASSYGVSGEKLFF. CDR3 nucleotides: TGTGCCAGCAGTTACGGGGTCTCGGGTGAAAAACTGTTTTTT.

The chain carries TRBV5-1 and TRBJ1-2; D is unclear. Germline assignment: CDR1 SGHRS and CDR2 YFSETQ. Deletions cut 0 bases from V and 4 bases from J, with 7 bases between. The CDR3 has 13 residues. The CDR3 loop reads CASSLVGSYGYTF. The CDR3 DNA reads TGCGCCAGCAGCTTGGTGGGGTCCTATGGCTACACCTTC.

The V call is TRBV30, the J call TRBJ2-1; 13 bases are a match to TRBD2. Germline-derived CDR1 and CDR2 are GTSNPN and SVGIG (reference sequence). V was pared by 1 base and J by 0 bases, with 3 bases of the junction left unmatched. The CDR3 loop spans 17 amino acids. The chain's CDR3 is CAWSGGLAGISYNEQFF. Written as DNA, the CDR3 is TGTGCCTGGAGTGGGGGACTAGCGGGAATCTCCTACAATGAGCAGTTCTTC.

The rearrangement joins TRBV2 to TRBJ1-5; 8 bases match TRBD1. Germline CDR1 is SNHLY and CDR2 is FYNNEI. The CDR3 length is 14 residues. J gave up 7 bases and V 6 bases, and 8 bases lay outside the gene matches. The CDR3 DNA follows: TGTGCCAGCAGGTTAGGACAGGGCGAACAGCCCCAGCATTTT. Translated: CASRLGQGEQPQHF.

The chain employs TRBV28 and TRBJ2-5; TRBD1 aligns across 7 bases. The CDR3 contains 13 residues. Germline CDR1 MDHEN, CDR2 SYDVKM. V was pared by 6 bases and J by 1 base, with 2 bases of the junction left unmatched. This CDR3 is CASRSGGQETQYF. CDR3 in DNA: TGTGCCAGCAGGTCAGGGGGCCAAGAGACCCAGTACTTC. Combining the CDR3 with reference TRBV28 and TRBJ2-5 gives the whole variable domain DVKVTQSSRYLVKRTGEKVFLECVQDMDHENMFWYRQDPGLGLRLIYFSYDVKMKEKGDIPEGYSVSREKKERFSLILESASTNQTSMYLCASRSGGQETQYFGPGTRLLVL.

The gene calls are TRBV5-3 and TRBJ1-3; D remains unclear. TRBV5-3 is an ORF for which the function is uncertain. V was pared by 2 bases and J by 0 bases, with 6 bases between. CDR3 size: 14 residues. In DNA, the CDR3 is TGTGCCAGAAGCTTAAAGAACTCTGGAAACACCATATATTTT. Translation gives CARSLKNSGNTIYF.

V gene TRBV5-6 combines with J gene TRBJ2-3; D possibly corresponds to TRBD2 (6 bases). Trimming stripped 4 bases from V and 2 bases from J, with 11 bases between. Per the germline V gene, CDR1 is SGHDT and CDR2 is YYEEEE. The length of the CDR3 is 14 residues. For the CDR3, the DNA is TGTGCCAGCAGCACCGGGACTCTCACAGATACGCAGTATTTT. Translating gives CASSTGTLTDTQYF.

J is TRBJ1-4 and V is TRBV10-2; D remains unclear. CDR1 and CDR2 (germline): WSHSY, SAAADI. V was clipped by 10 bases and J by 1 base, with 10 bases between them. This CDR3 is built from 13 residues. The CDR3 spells CATGGKTNEKLFF. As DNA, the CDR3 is TGCGCCACCGGAGGGAAAACTAATGAAAAACTGTTTTTT.

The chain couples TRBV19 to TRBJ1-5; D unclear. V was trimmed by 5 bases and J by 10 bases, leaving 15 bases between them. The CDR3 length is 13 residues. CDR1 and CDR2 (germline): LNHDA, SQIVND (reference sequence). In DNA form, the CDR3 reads TGTGCCAGTAGTTCGGTCGGTGCCGGCCCCCAGCATTTT. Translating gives CASSSVGAGPQHF.

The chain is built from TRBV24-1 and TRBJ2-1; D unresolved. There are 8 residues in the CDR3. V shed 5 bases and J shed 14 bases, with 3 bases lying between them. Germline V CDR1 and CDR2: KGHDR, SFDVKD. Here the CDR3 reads CATSAEFF. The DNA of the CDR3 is TGTGCCACCAGTGCAGAGTTCTTC.

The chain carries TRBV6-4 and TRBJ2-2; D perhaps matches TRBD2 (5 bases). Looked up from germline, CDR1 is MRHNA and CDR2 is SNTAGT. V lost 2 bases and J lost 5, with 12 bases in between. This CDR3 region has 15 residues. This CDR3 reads CASSDIATGTGELFF. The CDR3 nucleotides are TGTGCCAGCAGTGACATAGCAACGGGGACCGGGGAGCTGTTTTTT.

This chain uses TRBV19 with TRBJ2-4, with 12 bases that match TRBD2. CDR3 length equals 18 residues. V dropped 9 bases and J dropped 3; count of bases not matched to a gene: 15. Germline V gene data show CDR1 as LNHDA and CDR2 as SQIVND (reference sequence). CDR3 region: CASNSQTSGRGGKNIQYF. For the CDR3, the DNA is TGTGCCAGCAACTCTCAGACTAGCGGGAGAGGAGGCAAAAACATTCAGTACTTC.

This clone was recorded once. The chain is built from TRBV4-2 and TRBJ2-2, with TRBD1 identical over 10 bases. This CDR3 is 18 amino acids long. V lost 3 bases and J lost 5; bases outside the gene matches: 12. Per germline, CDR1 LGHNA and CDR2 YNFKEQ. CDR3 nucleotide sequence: TGTGCCAGCAGCCAGAGGGGACAGGGGTCTTTGGGGACCGGGGAGCTGTTTTTT. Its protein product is CASSQRGQGSLGTGELFF.

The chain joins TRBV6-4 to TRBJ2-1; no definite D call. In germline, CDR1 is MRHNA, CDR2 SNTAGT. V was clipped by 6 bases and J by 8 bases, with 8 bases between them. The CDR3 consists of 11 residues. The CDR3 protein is CASRGIHEQFF. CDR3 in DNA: TGTGCCAGCAGGGGAATCCATGAGCAGTTCTTC.

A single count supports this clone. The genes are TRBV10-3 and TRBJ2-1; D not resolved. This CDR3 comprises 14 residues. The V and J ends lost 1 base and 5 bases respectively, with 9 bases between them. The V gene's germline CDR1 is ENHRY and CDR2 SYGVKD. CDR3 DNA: TGTGCCATCAGTGAGTTGGGTCTGGACAATGAGCAGTTCTTC. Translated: CAISELGLDNEQFF.

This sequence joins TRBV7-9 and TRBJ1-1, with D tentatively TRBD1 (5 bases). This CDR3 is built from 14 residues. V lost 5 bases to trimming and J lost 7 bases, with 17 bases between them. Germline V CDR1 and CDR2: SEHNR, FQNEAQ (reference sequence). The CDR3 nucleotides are TGTGCCAGCAGCCCAAGAAGGGGTGCCAGTGAAGCTTTCTTT. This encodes CASSPRRGASEAFF.

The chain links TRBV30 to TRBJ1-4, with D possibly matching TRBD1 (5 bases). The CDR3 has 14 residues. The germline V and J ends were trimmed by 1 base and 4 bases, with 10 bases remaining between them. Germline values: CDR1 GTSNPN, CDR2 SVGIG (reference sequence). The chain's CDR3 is CAWSGGRSNEKLFF. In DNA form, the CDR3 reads TGTGCCTGGAGTGGGGGACGAAGTAATGAAAAACTGTTTTTT. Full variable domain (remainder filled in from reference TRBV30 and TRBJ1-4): SQTIHQWPATLVQPVGSPLSLECTVEGTSNPNLYWYRQAAGRGLQLLFYSVGIGQISSEVPQNLSASRPQDRQFILSSKKLLLSDSGFYLCAWSGGRSNEKLFFGSGTQLSVL.

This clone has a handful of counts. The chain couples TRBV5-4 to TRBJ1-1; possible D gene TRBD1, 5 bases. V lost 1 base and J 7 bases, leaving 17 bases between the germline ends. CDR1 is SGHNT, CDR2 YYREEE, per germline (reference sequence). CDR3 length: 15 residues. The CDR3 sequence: CASSLFGSGQDEAFF. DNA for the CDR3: TGTGCCAGCAGCTTGTTTGGCTCGGGGCAGGATGAAGCTTTCTTT.

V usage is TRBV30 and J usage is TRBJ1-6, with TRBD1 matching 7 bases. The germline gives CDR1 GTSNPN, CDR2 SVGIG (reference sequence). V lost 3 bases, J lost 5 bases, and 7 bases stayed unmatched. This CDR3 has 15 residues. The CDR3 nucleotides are TGTGCCTGGAGGGGCTCCGGGACAGATAATTCACCCCTCCACTTT. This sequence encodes CAWRGSGTDNSPLHF.

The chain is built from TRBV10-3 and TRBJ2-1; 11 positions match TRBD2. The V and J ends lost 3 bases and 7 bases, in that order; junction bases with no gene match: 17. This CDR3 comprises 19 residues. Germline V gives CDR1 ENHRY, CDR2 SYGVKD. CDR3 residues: CAISEGLAGPFFQLNEQFF. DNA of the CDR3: TGTGCCATCAGTGAAGGACTAGCGGGCCCCTTTTTCCAATTGAATGAGCAGTTCTTC.

The CDR3 coding sequence is TGTGCCAGTAGTACCCAGATTGGCAGCGCTGAAGCTTTCTTT. Its protein is CASSTQIGSAEAFF. This chain connects TRBV19 to TRBJ1-1; D is undetermined. The CDR3 is 14 residues long. V lost 4 bases, J lost 6 bases, and 15 bases lay in between. Germline V gene lookup returns CDR1 LNHDA and CDR2 SQIVND (reference sequence).

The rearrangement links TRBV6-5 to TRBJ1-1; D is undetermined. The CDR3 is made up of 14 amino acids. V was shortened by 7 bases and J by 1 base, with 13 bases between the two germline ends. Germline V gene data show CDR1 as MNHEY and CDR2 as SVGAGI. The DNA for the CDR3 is TGTGCCAGCACCCTAAGAGGAGGGAACACTGAAGCTTTCTTT. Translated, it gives CASTLRGGNTEAFF.